These 27 T cell receptor beta chains were all obtained from the same sample, sequenced in a study of cytomegalovirus exposure and HLA in healthy donors. The PCR employed 60 Vbeta primers together with 13 Jbeta primers. Profiling relied on immunoSEQ multiplex PCR, and the TCRdb table lists in-frame clones only, not all of them. The repertoire holds 140,000 to 150,000 clones, with around 9.7% as singletons. The sequenced material came from PBMCs. These receptors were obtained from a man between 50 and 59 years old in good health and CMV-seronegative.

This clone came up a few times. CDR3 sequence: CASSFQNYEQYF. CDR3 bases: TGTGCCAGCAGCTTTCAGAACTACGAGCAGTACTTC. The chain carries TRBV7-2 and TRBJ2-7; D remains unclear. V was pared by 3 bases and J by 3 bases, with 6 bases between. There are 12 residues in the CDR3. Germline values: CDR1 SGHTA, CDR2 FQGNSA. The full variable domain, completed using reference TRBV7-2 and TRBJ2-7, is GAGVSQSPSNKVTEKGKDVELRCDPISGHTALYWYRQSLGQGLEFLIYFQGNSAPDKSGLPSDRFSAERTGGSVSTLTIQRTQQEDSAVYLCASSFQNYEQYFGPGTRLTVT.

This clone was recorded a few times. The chain recombines TRBV19 with TRBJ2-3; possibly TRBD1 for D (6 bases). V was clipped by 11 bases and J by 0 bases, with 18 bases between them. There are 15 residues in the CDR3. CDR1 and CDR2 from the germline V gene are LNHDA and SQIVND (reference sequence). This CDR3 reads CASRMGAISTDTQYF. CDR3 nucleotide sequence: TGTGCCTCCAGGATGGGGGCTATTAGCACAGATACGCAGTATTTT.

This clone has more than one count but fewer than ten. The chain is built from TRBV6-6 and TRBJ1-1, with 9 bases that match TRBD1. The CDR3 loop spans 14 amino acids. V was clipped by 5 bases and J by 8 bases; unmatched bases: 9. Germline CDR1 is MNHNY and CDR2 is SVGAGI (reference sequence). The CDR3 DNA sequence: TGTGCCAGCAGTCACCTGACAGGGGGGGCAGAAGCTTTCTTT. Translated: CASSHLTGGAEAFF.

This clone was counted between two and nine times. The rearrangement joins TRBV5-1 to TRBJ2-1, with D uncertain. V dropped 3 bases and J dropped 0 bases, with 7 bases sitting between them. The germline CDR1 and CDR2 sequences are SGHRS and YFSETQ. The CDR3 sequence is 14 residues long. In DNA form, the CDR3 reads TGCGCCAGCAGCTCGCGAAGCTCCTACAATGAGCAGTTCTTC. Translating it yields CASSSRSSYNEQFF.

The chain combines TRBV6-6 with TRBJ2-7; 10 nucleotides match TRBD2. This CDR3 is 12 amino acids long. Germline V CDR1 and CDR2: MNHNY, SVGAGI (reference sequence). V lost 11 bases and J lost 6; bases outside the gene matches: 7. CDR3 amino acids: CAGASGGREQYF. The CDR3 region has the DNA TGTGCCGGGGCTAGCGGGGGACGCGAGCAGTACTTC.

The chain combines TRBV7-9 with TRBJ2-7; D is ambiguous. V lost 4 bases, J lost 3 bases, and 7 bases lay in between. The CDR3 covers 12 residues. Germline CDR1 SEHNR, CDR2 FQNEAQ (reference sequence). Written as DNA, the CDR3 is TGTGCCAGCAGCTCCTCTTTCTACGAGCAGTACTTC. This codes for CASSSSFYEQYF.

This clone was counted only a few times. At the DNA level, this CDR3 is encoded by other sequences in the same sample as well. This chain connects TRBV10-1 to TRBJ2-1, with 7 bases matching TRBD1. J gave up 4 bases and V 3 bases, and 3 bases lay outside the gene matches. Germline-derived CDR1 and CDR2 are WNHNN and SYGVQD (reference sequence). This CDR3 has 14 residues. The chain's CDR3 is CASSEQQGYNEQFF. CDR3 bases: TGCGCCAGCAGTGAACAACAGGGGTACAATGAGCAGTTCTTC.

The chain recombines TRBV9 with TRBJ1-2; the D gene is possibly TRBD1 (6 bases). Germline CDR1 reads SGDLS; CDR2 reads YYNGEE. CDR3 length equals 12 residues. V was shortened by 8 bases and J by 4 bases, with 12 bases between the two germline ends. The CDR3, as DNA: TGTGCCAGTTCTCGGGACACCTATGGCTACACCTTC. Encoded protein: CASSRDTYGYTF.

This clone was counted only a few times. The V gene is TRBV11-3, the J gene TRBJ2-1; 9 bases are a match to TRBD2. The V gene end was trimmed by 6 bases and the J gene end by 6 bases; junction bases not matched to a gene: 0. Per the germline V gene, CDR1 is SGHNT and CDR2 is YENEEA. This CDR3 comprises 12 residues. Here the CDR3 reads CASSSGGNEQFF. The CDR3 nucleotides are TGTGCCAGCAGTAGCGGGGGCAATGAGCAGTTCTTC.

This clone was seen more than once but under ten times. Written as DNA, the CDR3 is TGTGCCAGCAGCCAAGATCGGTCGGTAGCGGGGGGGAATGAGCAGTTCTTC. Translating it yields CASSQDRSVAGGNEQFF. The chain has TRBV4-2 and TRBJ2-1; TRBD2 matches at 11 bases. V lost 0 bases and J lost 7; bases outside the gene matches: 8. This CDR3 comprises 17 residues. Germline loops: CDR1 LGHNA, CDR2 YNFKEQ.

This clone was seen only a few times. The chain uses TRBV29-1 and TRBJ1-1; no clear D. Trimming shortened V by 5 bases and J by 4 bases, and 11 bases separated the two germline ends. Germline loops: CDR1 SQVTM, CDR2 ANQGSEA. The CDR3 has 12 residues. The CDR3 region has the DNA TGCAGCGTTTCCGGTGAGGGCACTGAAGCTTTCTTT. Amino acids: CSVSGEGTEAFF.

This clone has only a few counts. The genes are TRBV7-6 and TRBJ2-5, with TRBD2 as a possible D gene (5 bases). V was clipped by 3 bases and J by 5 bases, with 10 bases between them. This CDR3 region has 13 residues. From germline, CDR1 is SGHVS and CDR2 FNYEAQ. The CDR3 bases are TGTGCCAGCAGCTTTCGGGGATATGAGACCCAGTACTTC. This gives the protein CASSFRGYETQYF. Using reference TRBV7-6 and TRBJ2-5 for the parts outside the CDR3, the full variable domain is GAGVSQSPRYKVTKRGQDVALRCDPISGHVSLYWYRQALGQGPEFLTYFNYEAQQDKSGLPNDRFSAERPEGSISTLTIQRTEQRDSAMYRCASSFRGYETQYFGPGTRLLVL.

J is TRBJ1-3 and V is TRBV29-1, with D maybe TRBD1 (5 bases). With 2 bases removed from V and 2 bases from J, the gap between germline ends came to 10 bases. Germline CDR1 SQVTM, CDR2 ANQGSEA. The CDR3 sequence is 14 residues long. The CDR3 DNA reads as TGCAGCGTTGAAAGGTCAGGGCCTGGAAACACCATATATTTT. Protein: CSVERSGPGNTIYF.

This clone was found a few times. The chain carries TRBV28 and TRBJ1-5; no reliable D call. The CDR3 has 12 residues. Germline V gene sequence: CDR1 MDHEN, CDR2 SYDVKM. With 7 bases removed from V and 11 bases from J, the gap between germline ends came to 15 bases. The CDR3 region has the DNA TGTGCCAGCAACTCGATTAGTACCACCCAGCATTTT. Its protein product is CASNSISTTQHF.

The rearrangement uses TRBV19 and TRBJ1-2; tentatively, D is TRBD1 (6 bases). The CDR3 length is 15 residues. The germline CDR1 and CDR2 sequences are LNHDA and SQIVND (reference sequence). V dropped 5 bases and J dropped 0 bases, with 13 bases sitting between them. The CDR3 DNA is TGTGCCAGTAGTGTACAGGGTCCTCCTAACTATGGCTACACCTTC. This gives the protein CASSVQGPPNYGYTF.

This chain uses TRBV19 with TRBJ2-2; D is undetermined. V gave up 1 base and J gave up 4 bases, with 4 bases separating them. Germline assignment: CDR1 LNHDA and CDR2 SQIVND (reference sequence). There are 13 residues in the CDR3. Here the CDR3 DNA reads TGTGCCAGTAGTATAGCGGGCACCGGGGAGCTGTTTTTT. Residues: CASSIAGTGELFF. Full variable domain (outside the CDR3, taken from reference TRBV19 and TRBJ2-2): DGGITQSPKYLFRKEGQNVTLSCEQNLNHDAMYWYRQDPGQGLRLIYYSQIVNDFQKGDIAEGYSVSREKKESFPLTVTSAQKNPTAFYLCASSIAGTGELFFGEGSRLTVL.

This clone was seen a few times. CDR3 nucleotides: TGTGCCAGCAGGGCAGGGGTTAACACTGAAGCTTTCTTT. Translation gives CASRAGVNTEAFF. The rearrangement uses TRBV6-5 and TRBJ1-1, with a weak D call TRBD1 (6 bases). The germline CDR1 and CDR2 sequences are MNHEY and SVGAGI. The CDR3 sequence is 13 residues long. V shed 6 bases and J shed 2 bases, with 10 bases lying between them.

This chain connects TRBV25-1 to TRBJ1-1; D remains ambiguous. The germline gives CDR1 MGHDK, CDR2 SYGVNS. CDR3 size: 13 residues. Trimming stripped 4 bases from V and 4 bases from J, with 10 bases between. The CDR3 DNA sequence: TGTGCCAGCAGTGGTTGGGCCTCCACTGAAGCTTTCTTT. Its translation: CASSGWASTEAFF.

This clone was detected a few times. The chain employs TRBV11-2 and TRBJ2-6, with TRBD1 identical over 9 bases. Losses at the gene ends were 4 bases for V and 13 bases for J; bases not matched to a gene: 8. Per the germline V gene, CDR1 is SGHAT and CDR2 is FQNNGV. CDR3 length: 14 amino acids. The CDR3 here is CASSSGQGRGVLTF. In nucleotides, the CDR3 is TGTGCCAGCAGCTCGGGACAGGGCCGGGGGGTCCTGACTTTC.

The chain links TRBV7-2 to TRBJ2-1; 16 nucleotides align to TRBD2. The junction had 10 bases not matched to a gene; V was cut back by 4 bases and J by 10 bases. The CDR3 runs to 17 residues. Germline assignment: CDR1 SGHTA and CDR2 FQGNSA. This chain's CDR3 is CASSSAGTSGRVREQFF. In DNA form, the CDR3 reads TGTGCCAGCAGCTCCGCCGGGACTAGCGGGAGGGTAAGAGAGCAGTTCTTC.

As to this clone: Other nucleotide sequences in the sample specify the same CDR3. The chain carries TRBV10-3 and TRBJ2-5; a possible D gene is TRBD1 (5 bases). The V gene's germline CDR1 is ENHRY and CDR2 SYGVKD. The V and J ends lost 11 bases and 2 bases respectively, with 15 bases between them. The CDR3 runs 13 residues. Here the CDR3 reads CASTRQPQETQYF. CDR3 bases: TGTGCCTCAACGAGACAGCCACAAGAGACCCAGTACTTC.

The chain is built from TRBV5-4 and TRBJ2-3; 8 bases are shared with TRBD1. Germline CDR1 reads SGHNT; CDR2 reads YYREEE (reference sequence). With 4 bases clipped from V and 2 bases from J, the junction kept 9 bases outside the gene matches. CDR3 length: 16 amino acids. CDR3 bases: TGTGCCAGCAGCCGCTGGGACAGGTGGAACACAGATACGCAGTATTTT. Protein: CASSRWDRWNTDTQYF. The variable domain in full, completed from reference TRBV5-4 and TRBJ2-3, reads ETGVTQSPTHLIKTRGQQVTLRCSSQSGHNTVSWYQQALGQGPQFIFQYYREEENGRGNFPPRFSGLQFPNYSSELNVNALELDDSALYLCASSRWDRWNTDTQYFGPGTRLTVL.

The V call is TRBV5-1, the J call TRBJ1-1, with a tentative D call TRBD1 (6 bases). This CDR3 comprises 15 residues. The germline CDR1 and CDR2 sequences are SGHRS and YFSETQ. Trimming removed 4 bases at V and 5 bases at J, with 18 bases between. The CDR3: CASSLQGFRETEAFF. As DNA, the CDR3 is TGCGCCAGCAGCCTTCAGGGGTTTAGGGAGACTGAAGCTTTCTTT.

The V call is TRBV11-2, the J call TRBJ1-4; perhaps TRBD1 as D (6 bases). This CDR3 has 17 residues. Germline loops: CDR1 SGHAT, CDR2 FQNNGV. The V end lost 5 bases, the J end lost 0 bases, and 16 bases lay between the germline ends. Here the CDR3 reads CASSRNRDTATNEKLFF. The CDR3 DNA reads as TGTGCCAGCAGCCGCAACCGGGACACAGCAACTAATGAAAAACTGTTTTTT.

This clone was found a few times. The genes are TRBV28 and TRBJ2-3; 8 bases are shared with TRBD2. Per germline, CDR1 MDHEN and CDR2 SYDVKM. Unmatched junction bases numbered 7, after V lost 3 bases and J lost 2 bases. The CDR3 contains 16 residues. In DNA form, the CDR3 reads TGTGCCAGCAGTTTCGGGGGGGCAGTCTACACAGATACGCAGTATTTT. Its translation: CASSFGGAVYTDTQYF. Drawing the rest from reference TRBV28 and TRBJ2-3, the complete variable domain is DVKVTQSSRYLVKRTGEKVFLECVQDMDHENMFWYRQDPGLGLRLIYFSYDVKMKEKGDIPEGYSVSREKKERFSLILESASTNQTSMYLCASSFGGAVYTDTQYFGPGTRLTVL.

V is TRBV25-1 and J is TRBJ2-1; 8 nucleotides match TRBD2. This CDR3 is 12 amino acids long. V lost 9 bases and J lost 9; bases outside the gene matches: 7. Germline V lookup: CDR1 MGHDK, CDR2 SYGVNS. The CDR3 sequence is CARPAGVSEQFF. The CDR3 DNA reads TGTGCCAGGCCAGCGGGAGTAAGTGAGCAGTTCTTC.

The V gene is TRBV12-5, the J gene TRBJ2-5, with TRBD1 as a possible D gene (6 bases). In germline, CDR1 is LGHNT, CDR2 FRNRAP. With 0 bases removed from V and 5 bases from J, the gap between germline ends came to 13 bases. CDR3 size: 15 residues. Here the CDR3 reads CASGLVLRGAETQYF. For the CDR3, the DNA is TGTGCTAGTGGTTTGGTACTCAGGGGTGCGGAGACCCAGTACTTC.